The 25 T cell receptor beta chains below come from one sample, sequenced in a study of cytomegalovirus exposure and HLA in healthy donors. This PCR relied on a set of 60 Vbeta primers and 13 Jbeta primers. Assay used: immunoSEQ multiplex PCR; TCRdb lists only in-frame clones, some missing. This table holds about 180,000 clones, 70% to 80% found once. The sequencing sample was made of PBMCs. These receptors were taken from a woman in her thirties or forties in good health and CMV-seronegative.

The chain has TRBV6-1 and TRBJ1-1, with TRBD1 identical over 10 bases. There are 15 residues in the CDR3. The junction had 6 bases not matched to a gene; V was cut back by 5 bases and J by 3 bases. Germline CDR1 MNHNS, CDR2 SASEGT. The CDR3 loop is CASSMTGGLDTEAFF. Here the CDR3 DNA reads TGTGCCAGCAGTATGACAGGGGGCTTGGACACTGAAGCTTTCTTT.

The chain uses TRBV5-1 and TRBJ2-7; 7 bases are a match to TRBD2. V was clipped by 0 bases and J by 1 base; unmatched bases: 4. This CDR3 spans 15 amino acids. Looked up from germline, CDR1 is SGHRS and CDR2 is YFSETQ. The DNA of the CDR3 is TGCGCCAGCAGCTTGGTGGGGGGGTGGTCCTACGAGCAGTACTTC. Residues: CASSLVGGWSYEQYF. Full variable domain (missing parts from reference TRBV5-1 and TRBJ2-7): KAGVTQTPRYLIKTRGQQVTLSCSPISGHRSVSWYQQTPGQGLQFLFEYFSETQRNKGNFPGRFSGRQFSNSRSEMNVSTLELGDSALYLCASSLVGGWSYEQYFGPGTRLTVT.

The chain carries TRBV19 and TRBJ1-5; D perhaps matches TRBD1 (6 bases). Per germline, CDR1 LNHDA and CDR2 SQIVND (reference sequence). CDR3 length: 18 residues. Trimming stripped 0 bases from V and 0 bases from J, with 15 bases between. Here the CDR3 DNA reads TGTGCCAGTAGTATAGATTACCCCCACAGGGATAGCAATCAGCCCCAGCATTTT. This gives the protein CASSIDYPHRDSNQPQHF.

This clone was detected only once. This chain connects TRBV11-3 to TRBJ2-5; 8 bases match TRBD1. The germline gives CDR1 SGHNT, CDR2 YENEEA. The J segment lost 5 bases and the V segment lost 6 bases, leaving 11 bases of the junction unmatched. CDR3 length: 15 residues. The CDR3 sequence: CASRERDRRMETQYF. DNA for the CDR3: TGTGCCAGCAGGGAAAGGGACAGGCGTATGGAGACCCAGTACTTC.

This clone showed up just a few times. The chain is built from TRBV28 and TRBJ2-5; D not resolved. The CDR3 contains 11 residues. V was shortened by 7 bases and J by 4 bases, with 7 bases between the two germline ends. Per germline, CDR1 MDHEN and CDR2 SYDVKM. The CDR3: CASTLRETQYF. The CDR3 DNA follows: TGTGCCAGCACCCTAAGAGAGACCCAGTACTTC.

The rearrangement joins TRBV28 to TRBJ1-2, with 10 bases aligning to TRBD1. This CDR3 region has 15 residues. Germline V gene lookup returns CDR1 MDHEN and CDR2 SYDVKM. J lost 7 bases, V lost 5 bases, and 10 bases had no gene match. CDR3 loop: CASSPNTDRGRGYTF. The CDR3 bases are TGTGCCAGCAGTCCAAATACCGACAGGGGGCGTGGCTACACCTTC.

The V and J genes are TRBV9 and TRBJ2-3; a possible D gene is TRBD2 (5 bases). V lost 0 bases to trimming and J lost 0 bases, with 11 bases between them. There are 16 residues in the CDR3. Germline V gene data show CDR1 as SGDLS and CDR2 as YYNGEE. The CDR3 reads CASSVGGSVSTDTQYF. The CDR3 region has the DNA TGTGCCAGCAGCGTAGGCGGTAGCGTCAGCACAGATACGCAGTATTTT.

This clone was seen a single time. V usage is TRBV7-6 and J usage is TRBJ2-1; D is undetermined. The germline CDR1 and CDR2 sequences are SGHVS and FNYEAQ. The CDR3 loop spans 15 amino acids. The germline V and J ends were trimmed by 5 bases and 6 bases, with 17 bases remaining between them. The CDR3 DNA sequence: TGTGCCAGCAGCCCCAACACATTGTCGGGCAATGAGCAGTTCTTC. Its protein product is CASSPNTLSGNEQFF.

This clone appeared a single time. The CDR3 loop reads CASSDAGSLYEQYF. The DNA of the CDR3 is TGTGCCAGCAGTGACGCGGGGTCCCTCTACGAGCAGTACTTC. This chain joins TRBV2 and TRBJ2-7; D is perhaps TRBD2 (6 bases). Trimming took off 3 bases at V and 3 bases at J, with 12 bases between the two ends. Germline CDR1 reads SNHLY; CDR2 reads FYNNEI. This CDR3 is built from 14 residues.

The chain's CDR3 is CAGAITGELFF. Written as DNA, the CDR3 is TGTGCCGGGGCAATCACCGGGGAGCTGTTTTTT. The chain recombines TRBV30 with TRBJ2-2; D is possibly TRBD1 (5 bases). There are 11 residues in the CDR3. Between the trimmed V and J ends, which lost 8 bases and 4 bases, there was a span of 8 bases. Germline V gene data show CDR1 as GTSNPN and CDR2 as SVGIG (reference sequence). The whole variable domain, filled in from reference TRBV30 and TRBJ2-2, reads SQTIHQWPATLVQPVGSPLSLECTVEGTSNPNLYWYRQAAGRGLQLLFYSVGIGQISSEVPQNLSASRPQDRQFILSSKKLLLSDSGFYLCAGAITGELFFGEGSRLTVL.

V usage is TRBV19 and J usage is TRBJ2-2; a possible D gene is TRBD1 (6 bases). V was trimmed by 9 bases and J by 2 bases, leaving 19 bases between them. This CDR3 contains 16 residues. Looked up from germline, CDR1 is LNHDA and CDR2 is SQIVND (reference sequence). The CDR3 coding sequence is TGTGCCAGCCACAGGCCGACAGGAGAAAACACCGGGGAGCTGTTTTTT. It codes for CASHRPTGENTGELFF.

The chain recombines TRBV11-2 with TRBJ2-2, with TRBD1 as a possible D gene (6 bases). Germline assignment: CDR1 SGHAT and CDR2 FQNNGV. V lost 5 bases and J lost 3, with 10 bases in between. The CDR3 covers 14 residues. The CDR3 region has the DNA TGTGCCAGCAGCCCGGACAGATACACCGGGGAGCTGTTTTTT. Its translation is CASSPDRYTGELFF.

J is TRBJ1-4 and V is TRBV27; maybe TRBD1 (5 bases). V dropped 3 bases and J dropped 8 bases, with 13 bases sitting between them. The V gene's germline CDR1 is MNHEY and CDR2 SMNVEV (reference sequence). CDR3 length: 14 amino acids. The CDR3, as DNA: TGTGCCAGCAGTTTTGCCAGGGTAAACGAAAAACTGTTTTTT. Protein sequence: CASSFARVNEKLFF.

The sample holds a few counts of this clone. The chain is built from TRBV28 and TRBJ1-4; a possible D gene is TRBD1 (6 bases). Trimming shortened V by 6 bases and J by 8 bases, and 19 bases separated the two germline ends. This CDR3 contains 15 residues. Germline V CDR1 and CDR2: MDHEN, SYDVKM. This CDR3 reads CASSRGGSNGEKLFF. CDR3 nucleotides: TGTGCCAGCAGCAGGGGCGGGAGTAATGGGGAAAAACTGTTTTTT. Filled out from reference TRBV28 and TRBJ1-4, the complete variable domain reads DVKVTQSSRYLVKRTGEKVFLECVQDMDHENMFWYRQDPGLGLRLIYFSYDVKMKEKGDIPEGYSVSREKKERFSLILESASTNQTSMYLCASSRGGSNGEKLFFGSGTQLSVL.

Details on this clone: The junction does not match germline at one end; this may be a read error. The chain links TRBV7-9 to TRBJ1-4; TRBD1 matches 7 bases. Per the germline V gene, CDR1 is SEHNR and CDR2 is FQNEAQ (reference sequence). This CDR3 comprises 15 residues. CDR3 in amino acids: CASCLSTGSHEKLFF. The CDR3 region has the DNA TGTGCCAGCTGCTTGTCGACAGGGTCTCATGAAAAACTGTTTTTT. Supplemented by reference TRBV7-9 and TRBJ1-4, the full variable domain reads DTGVSQNPRHKITKRGQNVTFRCDPISEHNRLYWYRQTLGQGPEFLTYFQNEAQLEKSRLLSDRFSAERPKGSFSTLEIQRTEQGDSAMYLCASCLSTGSHEKLFFGSGTQLSVL.

This clone was seen only once. The V call is TRBV25-1, the J call TRBJ2-7; D is uncertain. The CDR3 is 11 amino acids. Trimming removed 5 bases at V and 3 bases at J, with 5 bases between. Germline V gives CDR1 MGHDK, CDR2 SYGVNS. The CDR3 DNA is TGTGCCAGCAGTCGCGGCTACGAGCAGTACTTC. Translation gives CASSRGYEQYF.

V is TRBV25-1 and J is TRBJ2-2, with 7 bases matching TRBD1. Germline trimming cut 10 bases from V and 2 bases from J; bases unmatched to any gene: 7. Germline loops: CDR1 MGHDK, CDR2 SYGVNS. The CDR3 is made up of 14 amino acids. The CDR3 spells CAITGTVNTGELFF. DNA for the CDR3: TGTGCCATCACCGGGACAGTCAACACCGGGGAGCTGTTTTTT.

In its sample, this clone was seen a few times. The V and J genes are TRBV6-6 and TRBJ1-4; D possibly corresponds to TRBD1 (5 bases). The ends were cut back, 0 bases at V and 7 bases at J, with 12 bases in the middle. The CDR3 extends over 15 amino acids. Per germline, CDR1 MNHNY and CDR2 SVGAGI (reference sequence). CDR3 in DNA: TGTGCCAGCAGTTACTCGGGGGGAGAGGCTGAAAAACTGTTTTTT. Amino acids: CASSYSGGEAEKLFF.

The J gene is TRBJ2-2, the V gene TRBV5-4; a weak D match, TRBD2 (6 bases). The CDR3 contains 18 residues. V dropped 0 bases and J dropped 1 base, with 16 bases sitting between them. Germline V lookup: CDR1 SGHNT, CDR2 YYREEE (reference sequence). CDR3 residues: CASSLEGLPAKNTGELFF. The DNA of the CDR3 is TGTGCCAGCAGCTTGGAAGGACTACCCGCAAAGAACACCGGGGAGCTGTTTTTT.

This clone was picked up a small number of times. This chain joins TRBV4-1 and TRBJ1-2; 9 bases line up with TRBD1. With 4 bases clipped from V and 6 bases from J, the junction kept 12 bases outside the gene matches. Germline lookup yields CDR1 MGHRA and CDR2 YSYEKL. This CDR3 spans 16 amino acids. The CDR3 DNA follows: TGCGCCAGCAGCCGGGAGGCGGGACAGGGATTCGATGGCTACACCTTC. It yields the protein CASSREAGQGFDGYTF.

The genes are TRBV5-4 and TRBJ2-3; D is perhaps TRBD2 (5 bases). The CDR3 loop spans 12 amino acids. CDR1 is SGHNT and CDR2 is YYREEE in the germline V gene (reference sequence). CDR3 in amino acids: CVGGWGTDTQYF. The DNA of the CDR3 is TGTGTAGGAGGATGGGGCACAGATACGCAGTATTTT.

V usage is TRBV7-8 and J usage is TRBJ1-5, with D perhaps TRBD1 (5 bases). Trimming took off 1 base at V and 2 bases at J, with 18 bases between the two ends. The CDR3 totals 18 residues. CDR1 is SGHVS, CDR2 FQNEAQ, per germline. The CDR3 coding sequence is TGTGCCAGCAGCTTAGGAGTAGGCGGGACCCGGGGCAATCAGCCCCAGCATTTT. Translation gives CASSLGVGGTRGNQPQHF.

The chain employs TRBV13 and TRBJ1-3, with D perhaps matching TRBD1 (6 bases). Germline CDR1 and CDR2: PRHDT and FYEKMQ (reference sequence). The CDR3 runs 16 residues. Trimming stripped 0 bases from V and 3 bases from J, with 12 bases between. The CDR3 DNA reads as TGTGCCAGCAGCTTAGGCCCTGGGGGCGGTGGAAACACCATATATTTT. Translation: CASSLGPGGGGNTIYF. Full variable domain (outside the CDR3, taken from reference TRBV13 and TRBJ1-3): AAGVIQSPRHLIKEKRETATLKCYPIPRHDTVYWYQQGPGQDPQFLISFYEKMQSDKGSIPDRFSAQQFSDYHSELNMSSLELGDSALYFCASSLGPGGGGNTIYFGEGSWLTVV.

The chain employs TRBV27 and TRBJ1-4; no firm D call. The germline CDR1 and CDR2 sequences are MNHEY and SMNVEV (reference sequence). V was shortened by 5 bases and J by 4 bases, with 11 bases between the two germline ends. CDR3 length equals 14 residues. The DNA for the CDR3 is TGTGCCAGCAGTCCCTGGCAGGTTAATGAAAAACTGTTTTTT. Protein: CASSPWQVNEKLFF.

The table lists this clone with a count of one. The chain combines TRBV27 with TRBJ2-1; 7 bases are shared with TRBD2. The V gene's germline CDR1 is MNHEY and CDR2 SMNVEV (reference sequence). J was trimmed by 4 bases and V by 6 bases; bases with no gene match: 15. The CDR3 runs 17 residues. This CDR3 reads CASSPSGRAASYNEQFF. DNA of the CDR3: TGTGCCAGCAGCCCCAGTGGGAGGGCCGCTTCTTACAATGAGCAGTTCTTC.